The 18 T cell receptor beta chains listed next were all sequenced from one sample in a study of cytotoxic CD8 clonotypes in ibrutinib-treated CLL. TCRdb's table, derived via immunoSEQ multiplex PCR, lists solely in-frame clones and lacks some. The sample lists around 40,000 clones, about two thirds occurring once. This sample comprised PBMCs, obtained at disease progression, from a patient treated with ibrutinib. The receptors were gathered from a human donor with chronic lymphocytic leukemia.

Details on this clone: The identical CDR3 is also encoded by other nucleotide sequences in the sample. This chain uses TRBV11-2 with TRBJ2-5, with D unclear. V shed 5 bases and J shed 5 bases, with 12 bases lying between them. Germline lookup yields CDR1 SGHAT and CDR2 FQNNGV. The CDR3 spans 13 residues. The CDR3 nucleotides read TGTGCCAGCAGCCCCCGTTCGCTGGAGACCCAGTACTTC. Translating it yields CASSPRSLETQYF.

There are a few counts of this clone. The chain joins TRBV2 to TRBJ1-6; 10 bases agree with TRBD1. The germline gives CDR1 SNHLY, CDR2 FYNNEI. J lost 10 bases, V lost 6 bases, and 12 bases had no gene match. The CDR3 is made up of 16 amino acids. The CDR3 coding sequence is TGTGCCAGCAGCGACCCGGGACAGGGGTTCGGGTCACCCCTCCACTTT. As protein: CASSDPGQGFGSPLHF.

The rearrangement joins TRBV7-8 to TRBJ1-1; 8 nucleotides match TRBD1. This CDR3 spans 14 amino acids. Trimming cost V 5 bases and J 5 bases; bases outside gene matches: 7. Germline CDR1 and CDR2: SGHVS and FQNEAQ. Written as DNA, the CDR3 is TGTGCCAGCAGCCCGGACCAGGGGGCTACTGAAGCTTTCTTT. It specifies CASSPDQGATEAFF.

The J gene is TRBJ1-1, the V gene TRBV5-1; D is undetermined. The CDR3 runs 13 residues. Germline assignment: CDR1 SGHRS and CDR2 YFSETQ. Trimming left V 4 bases short and J 0 bases short, with 7 bases between. The CDR3 loop reads CASSPVLNTEAFF. DNA of the CDR3: TGCGCCAGCAGCCCCGTACTGAACACTGAAGCTTTCTTT. Using reference TRBV5-1 and TRBJ1-1 for the parts outside the CDR3, the full variable domain is KAGVTQTPRYLIKTRGQQVTLSCSPISGHRSVSWYQQTPGQGLQFLFEYFSETQRNKGNFPGRFSGRQFSNSRSEMNVSTLELGDSALYLCASSPVLNTEAFFGQGTRLTVV.

This chain connects TRBV10-3 to TRBJ1-2, with TRBD1 matching over 7 bases. This CDR3 spans 13 amino acids. Germline CDR1 reads ENHRY; CDR2 reads SYGVKD. V lost 6 bases to trimming and J lost 6 bases; unmatched junction nucleotides: 7. The CDR3 here is CAISPGTADGYTF. CDR3 nucleotides: TGTGCCATCAGCCCCGGGACAGCGGATGGCTACACCTTC.

This clone was picked up one time. The chain combines TRBV2 with TRBJ2-1; 14 bases are shared with TRBD2. The trim removed 3 bases at V and 9 bases at J, leaving 4 bases unmatched. Germline V gene lookup returns CDR1 SNHLY and CDR2 FYNNEI. This CDR3 spans 15 amino acids. The CDR3 coding sequence is TGTGCCAGCAGTGAGACTAGCGGGGGGGTTGTTGAGCAGTTCTTC. Amino acids: CASSETSGGVVEQFF. Filled out from reference TRBV2 and TRBJ2-1, the complete variable domain reads EPEVTQTPSHQVTQMGQEVILRCVPISNHLYFYWYRQILGQKVEFLVSFYNNEISEKSEIFDDQFSVERPDGSNFTLKIRSTKLEDSAMYFCASSETSGGVVEQFFGPGTRLTVL.

This chain links TRBV5-1 with TRBJ2-3; TRBD1 aligns across 9 bases. With V trimmed by 6 bases and J by 5 bases, 4 bases remained unmatched. Germline V lookup: CDR1 SGHRS, CDR2 YFSETQ. The CDR3 spans 13 residues. Here the CDR3 reads CASMGQGLDTQYF. In DNA form, the CDR3 reads TGCGCCAGCATGGGACAGGGATTAGATACGCAGTATTTT.

V is TRBV5-1 and J is TRBJ1-4, with a tentative D call TRBD1 (5 bases). Germline V gene data show CDR1 as SGHRS and CDR2 as YFSETQ. V gave up 0 bases and J gave up 2 bases, with 8 bases separating them. This CDR3 comprises 15 residues. CDR3 sequence (DNA): TGCGCCAGCAGCTTGGGGACAACGACTAATGAAAAACTGTTTTTT. It codes for CASSLGTTTNEKLFF.

This clone was found a few times. The V and J genes are TRBV6-1 and TRBJ2-2; perhaps TRBD2 as D (5 bases). The germline V and J ends were trimmed by 4 bases and 8 bases, with 11 bases remaining between them. This CDR3 is built from 13 residues. Germline V gives CDR1 MNHNS, CDR2 SASEGT. The CDR3 reads CASSAGGWGELFF. The CDR3 coding sequence is TGTGCCAGCAGTGCCGGAGGATGGGGGGAGCTGTTTTTT.

The DNA for the CDR3 is TGTGCCAGCAGACAGGGTTCTGGTTCACCCCTCCACTTT. Its translation: CASRQGSGSPLHF. The rearrangement joins TRBV6-5 to TRBJ1-6; a weak D match, TRBD1 (6 bases). CDR3 size: 13 residues. The V end lost 6 bases, the J end lost 9 bases, and 12 bases lay between the germline ends. Per the germline V gene, CDR1 is MNHEY and CDR2 is SVGAGI.

The CDR3 spells CASSPAGTGYNEQFF. CDR3 DNA: TGTGCCAGCTCACCTGCCGGGACTGGATACAATGAGCAGTTCTTC. The chain employs TRBV18 and TRBJ2-1; the D gene is possibly TRBD2 (6 bases). Germline V lookup: CDR1 KGHSH, CDR2 LQKENI. The CDR3 is made up of 15 amino acids. Between the trimmed V and J ends, which lost 3 bases and 4 bases, there was a span of 13 bases.

The chain carries TRBV6-5 and TRBJ1-2; tentatively, D is TRBD1 (5 bases). The CDR3 loop spans 14 amino acids. Trimming removed 1 base at V and 7 bases at J, with 13 bases between. Per germline, CDR1 MNHEY and CDR2 SVGAGI. Here the CDR3 reads CASSYWRGWGGYTF. In DNA form, the CDR3 reads TGTGCCAGCAGTTACTGGAGGGGTTGGGGTGGCTACACCTTC.

This chain connects TRBV19 to TRBJ1-2, with 8 positions matching TRBD1. The CDR3 loop spans 12 amino acids. Germline V lookup: CDR1 LNHDA, CDR2 SQIVND (reference sequence). J lost 7 bases, V lost 6 bases, and 4 bases had no gene match. CDR3 DNA sequence: TGTGCCAGTAGGACAGGGGTTGTTGGCTACACCTTC. This sequence encodes CASRTGVVGYTF.

The chain carries TRBV7-8 and TRBJ2-1; 8 bases are shared with TRBD2. V lost 4 bases, J lost 4 bases, and 9 bases stayed unmatched. CDR1 and CDR2 (germline): SGHVS, FQNEAQ. This CDR3 has 16 residues. Here the CDR3 reads CASSSTFSGAYNEQFF. CDR3 nucleotides: TGTGCCAGCAGCTCGACCTTTAGCGGGGCTTACAATGAGCAGTTCTTC. Filled out from reference TRBV7-8 and TRBJ2-1, the complete variable domain reads GAGVSQSPRYKVAKRGQDVALRCDPISGHVSLFWYQQALGQGPEFLTYFQNEAQLDKSGLPSDRFFAERPEGSVSTLKIQRTQQEDSAVYLCASSSTFSGAYNEQFFGPGTRLTVL.

V and J are TRBV14 and TRBJ2-7, with a tentative D call TRBD2 (5 bases). In germline, CDR1 is SGHDN, CDR2 FVKESK. The germline V and J ends were trimmed by 1 base and 2 bases, with 15 bases remaining between them. This CDR3 has 16 amino acids. The CDR3, as DNA: TGTGCCAGCAGCCAAGGAGCGGCCCACCAACCCTACGAGCAGTACTTC. This encodes CASSQGAAHQPYEQYF.

This clone was counted ten times or more. CDR3 protein: CATRRQGQVNEKLFF. The CDR3 DNA is TGTGCCACCCGCCGCCAAGGGCAGGTTAATGAAAAACTGTTTTTT. The chain employs TRBV15 and TRBJ1-4, with unresolved D. V was trimmed by 8 bases and J by 4 bases, leaving 17 bases between them. Per the germline V gene, CDR1 is LNHNV and CDR2 is YYDKDF (reference sequence). The length of the CDR3 is 15 residues.

The rearrangement links TRBV12-5 to TRBJ1-2, with D possibly TRBD1 on 5 matching bases. Trimming pared 2 bases from V and 8 bases from J, leaving 9 bases between. CDR1 and CDR2 (germline): LGHNT, FRNRAP. The length of the CDR3 is 12 residues. CDR3 coding DNA: TGTGCTAGTGGTTTGACCGGGACCGGCTACACCTTC. As protein: CASGLTGTGYTF.

The chain has TRBV14 and TRBJ1-6; D is undetermined. The ends were cut back, 3 bases at V and 0 bases at J, with 3 bases in the middle. The CDR3 has 14 residues. The V gene's germline CDR1 is SGHDN and CDR2 FVKESK. In DNA, the CDR3 is TGTGCCAGCAGCCACCGCTCCTATAATTCACCCCTCCACTTT. Protein sequence: CASSHRSYNSPLHF.